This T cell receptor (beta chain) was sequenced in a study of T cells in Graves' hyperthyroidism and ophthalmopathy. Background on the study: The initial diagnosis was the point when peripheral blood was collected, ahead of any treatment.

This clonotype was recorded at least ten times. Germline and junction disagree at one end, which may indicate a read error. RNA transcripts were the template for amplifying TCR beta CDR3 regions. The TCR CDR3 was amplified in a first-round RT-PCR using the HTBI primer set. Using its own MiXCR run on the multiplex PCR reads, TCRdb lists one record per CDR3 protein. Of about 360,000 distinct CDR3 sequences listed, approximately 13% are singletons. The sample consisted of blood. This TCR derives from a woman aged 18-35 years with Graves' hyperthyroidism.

The CDR3 DNA sequence: TGTGCCAGCAGTGAAGACTCGAACCCCGGGGAGCTGTTTTTT. Its translation: CASSEDSNPGELFF. The rearrangement links TRBV2 to TRBJ2-2; D remains ambiguous. The germline gives CDR1 SNHLY, CDR2 FYNNEI. The CDR3 length is 14 residues. Looking up the rest from reference TRBV2 and TRBJ2-2 gives the full variable domain: EPEVTQTPSHQVTQMGQEVILRCVPISNHLYFYWYRQILGQKVEFLVSFYNNEISEKSEIFDDQFSVERPDGSNFTLKIRSTKLEDSAMYFCASSEDSNPGELFFGEGSRLTVL.